The 25 T cell receptor beta chains given below trace back to one sample, sequenced in a study of blood T cell repertoires in COVID-19. TCRdb's copy holds only in-frame clones and misses some; the assay was immunoSEQ multiplex PCR. The sample contains a few hundred thousand clones, 85% to 90% of which appear only once. The specimen sequenced was peripheral blood. These TCRs come from a woman between 40 and 50 years old with COVID-19, enrolled during active disease.

This clone was counted only a few times. J is TRBJ1-3 and V is TRBV9; no clear D gene. Deletions cut 0 bases from V and 0 bases from J, with 13 bases between. The CDR3 spans 17 residues. Germline lookup yields CDR1 SGDLS and CDR2 YYNGEE. Here the CDR3 DNA reads TGTGCCAGCAGCGTAGGTACCCAGTCCCTCTCTGGAAACACCATATATTTT. Translated: CASSVGTQSLSGNTIYF.

J is TRBJ1-4 and V is TRBV28; 9 bases agree with TRBD1. Germline V gene sequence: CDR1 MDHEN, CDR2 SYDVKM. V gave up 2 bases and J gave up 5 bases; unmatched junction bases: 6. The CDR3 is made up of 16 amino acids. The CDR3: CASSLGIGTGNEKLFF. CDR3 coding DNA: TGTGCCAGCAGTTTAGGCATCGGGACAGGGAATGAAAAACTGTTTTTT.

This CDR3 is CASSPLGGGETQYF. In nucleotides, the CDR3 is TGTGCCAGCAGCCCCCTTGGGGGAGGAGAGACCCAGTACTTC. This chain links TRBV6-5 with TRBJ2-5, with D maybe TRBD2 (6 bases). The germline V gene encodes CDR1 MNHEY and CDR2 SVGAGI. V lost 6 bases, J lost 4 bases, and 15 bases lay in between. This CDR3 is built from 14 residues.

The rearrangement uses TRBV28 and TRBJ1-1; D unresolved. V lost 5 bases and J 1 base, leaving 11 bases between the germline ends. The CDR3 extends over 14 amino acids. From germline, CDR1 is MDHEN and CDR2 SYDVKM. The CDR3 loop reads CASSIPLKNTEAFF. The CDR3 nucleotides are TGTGCCAGCAGTATCCCCCTAAAGAACACTGAAGCTTTCTTT.

This clone has a single count. This sequence joins TRBV19 and TRBJ1-5; D might be TRBD1 (5 bases). The germline V gene has CDR1 LNHDA and CDR2 SQIVND (reference sequence). The length of the CDR3 is 15 residues. Trimming cost V 5 bases and J 0 bases, with 11 bases left between them. The CDR3 sequence is CASSLTVYSNQPQHF. The CDR3 coding sequence is TGTGCCAGTAGTTTGACAGTTTATAGCAATCAGCCCCAGCATTTT.

V and J are TRBV7-9 and TRBJ2-2, with 7 positions matching TRBD1. The V gene end was trimmed by 0 bases and the J gene end by 6 bases; junction bases not matched to a gene: 4. The CDR3 extends over 15 amino acids. The germline gives CDR1 SEHNR, CDR2 FQNEAQ (reference sequence). The CDR3 coding sequence is TGTGCCAGCAGCTTAGCCCCAGGGGGTTCCGGGGAGCTGTTTTTT. Its translation: CASSLAPGGSGELFF.

V is TRBV19 and J is TRBJ2-3; TRBD2 matches at 7 bases. From germline, CDR1 is LNHDA and CDR2 SQIVND (reference sequence). CDR3 size: 15 residues. After removal of 5 bases from V and 2 bases from J, the junction contained 7 bases not matched to a gene. The CDR3 DNA reads TGTGCCAGTAGTCGGTCCGGGACTATCACAGATACGCAGTATTTT. Protein: CASSRSGTITDTQYF.

V and J are TRBV14 and TRBJ2-7, with 8 positions matching TRBD1. The CDR3 totals 15 residues. V lost 3 bases, J lost 3 bases, and 7 bases stayed unmatched. Germline lookup yields CDR1 SGHDN and CDR2 FVKESK. This CDR3 is CASSQGQAPLYEQYF. CDR3 nucleotides: TGTGCCAGCAGCCAGGGACAGGCTCCTCTCTACGAGCAGTACTTC. Variable domain in full (rest from reference TRBV14 and TRBJ2-7): EAGVTQFPSHSVIEKGQTVTLRCDPISGHDNLYWYRRVMGKEIKFLLHFVKESKQDESGMPNNRFLAERTGGTYSTLKVQPAELEDSGVYFCASSQGQAPLYEQYFGPGTRLTVT.

This clone was picked up one time. V gene TRBV14 combines with J gene TRBJ2-3, with 8 bases fitting TRBD1. This CDR3 spans 18 amino acids. J was trimmed by 0 bases and V by 5 bases; bases with no gene match: 13. CDR1 is SGHDN and CDR2 is FVKESK in the germline V gene. CDR3 coding DNA: TGTGCCAGCAGCTCCCGGACAGGGTACCCCACTAGCACAGATACGCAGTATTTT. Protein sequence: CASSSRTGYPTSTDTQYF. Full variable domain (outside the CDR3, taken from reference TRBV14 and TRBJ2-3): EAGVTQFPSHSVIEKGQTVTLRCDPISGHDNLYWYRRVMGKEIKFLLHFVKESKQDESGMPNNRFLAERTGGTYSTLKVQPAELEDSGVYFCASSSRTGYPTSTDTQYFGPGTRLTVL.

The rearrangement joins TRBV11-2 to TRBJ2-3, with 9 bases aligning to TRBD2. V was clipped by 0 bases and J by 2 bases; unmatched bases: 9. The CDR3 consists of 18 residues. Germline V gene sequence: CDR1 SGHAT, CDR2 FQNNGV. The DNA for the CDR3 is TGTGCCAGCAGCTTAGATCCGGGACTAGCCTACAACACAGATACGCAGTATTTT. Amino acids: CASSLDPGLAYNTDTQYF.

The CDR3 loop reads CSASRTVGNTQYF. In DNA, the CDR3 is TGCAGTGCTAGTCGGACAGTAGGGAATACGCAGTATTTT. The genes are TRBV20-1 and TRBJ2-3; possibly TRBD1 for D (6 bases). The germline V gene has CDR1 DFQATT and CDR2 SNEGSKA (reference sequence). The CDR3 covers 13 residues. Trimming stripped 3 bases from V and 7 bases from J, with 14 bases between.

The chain uses TRBV5-1 and TRBJ2-1, with 14 bases aligning to TRBD2. CDR1 is SGHRS, CDR2 YFSETQ, per germline. The length of the CDR3 is 17 residues. The V and J ends lost 4 bases and 8 bases, in that order; junction bases with no gene match: 11. CDR3 nucleotides: TGCGCCAGCAGCACCCCGGGGACTAGCGGGAGATCCGATGAGCAGTTCTTC. Translation gives CASSTPGTSGRSDEQFF.

The J gene is TRBJ2-7, the V gene TRBV9; TRBD2 matches at 13 bases. V was pared by 3 bases and J by 0 bases, with 6 bases of the junction left unmatched. This CDR3 is built from 17 residues. Germline V gene sequence: CDR1 SGDLS, CDR2 YYNGEE. The CDR3 DNA follows: TGTGCCAGCAGCGGCACTAGCGGGGGGGCGAGCTCCTACGAGCAGTACTTC. This translates into CASSGTSGGASSYEQYF.

The chain combines TRBV5-8 with TRBJ1-1; tentative D call: TRBD1 (6 bases). V was clipped by 6 bases and J by 5 bases, with 29 bases between them. This CDR3 region has 18 residues. The germline V gene has CDR1 SGHTS and CDR2 YDEGEE. CDR3 loop: CASTDRALGAITRTEAFF. CDR3 bases: TGTGCCAGCACCGACCGCGCTCTGGGGGCAATCACCCGTACTGAAGCTTTCTTT.

The genes are TRBV6-1 and TRBJ2-6; 9 bases are shared with TRBD1. J gave up 0 bases and V 0 bases, and 3 bases lay outside the gene matches. The CDR3 is made up of 18 amino acids. Germline-derived CDR1 and CDR2 are MNHNS and SASEGT. The CDR3 loop is CASSEADRGYSGANVLTF. Written as DNA, the CDR3 is TGTGCCAGCAGTGAAGCAGACAGGGGGTACTCTGGGGCCAACGTCCTGACTTTC.

The chain joins TRBV25-1 to TRBJ1-3, with 7 bases aligning to TRBD1. CDR1 is MGHDK and CDR2 is SYGVNS in the germline V gene. The CDR3 is made up of 14 amino acids. With V trimmed by 8 bases and J by 6 bases, 10 bases remained unmatched. DNA for the CDR3: TGTGCCAGCTCCCGGGACAGCCAAGCAAACACCATATATTTT. Residues: CASSRDSQANTIYF.

On this clone: Relative to the germline gene, one junction end is altered; a read error may explain this. The chain uses TRBV7-7 and TRBJ2-3; D unresolved. Germline values: CDR1 SSHAT, CDR2 FNYEAQ (reference sequence). The length of the CDR3 is 13 residues. DNA of the CDR3: TGTGCTAGCAGCTTTGGGCCGGATAATACGCAGTATTTT. Translating it yields CASSFGPDNTQYF.

The chain couples TRBV14 to TRBJ2-5, with TRBD2 matching 9 bases. The CDR3 consists of 19 residues. V shed 1 base, J shed 5 bases, and the junction held 17 bases outside the gene matches. The germline V gene encodes CDR1 SGHDN and CDR2 FVKESK. CDR3: CASSQGPPGLAFPRETQYF. The CDR3, as DNA: TGTGCCAGCAGCCAAGGTCCTCCGGGACTAGCTTTTCCCCGGGAGACCCAGTACTTC.

The chain couples TRBV11-3 to TRBJ2-1; tentatively, D is TRBD1 (6 bases). V lost 0 bases and J lost 2, with 14 bases in between. CDR1 SGHNT and CDR2 YENEEA come from the germline V gene. CDR3 length equals 17 residues. CDR3 DNA: TGTGCCAGCAGCTTAGATCCCCCGGGACATACCTACAATGAGCAGTTCTTC. Protein product: CASSLDPPGHTYNEQFF.

The chain links TRBV19 to TRBJ2-7; 11 positions agree with TRBD1. The V segment lost 5 bases and the J segment 6 bases; nucleotides outside the gene matches: 15. The CDR3 contains 17 residues. Germline values: CDR1 LNHDA, CDR2 SQIVND (reference sequence). The CDR3 spells CASSSIRDRGDLGEQYF. CDR3 in DNA: TGTGCCAGTAGTTCAATCCGGGACAGGGGGGACTTGGGCGAGCAGTACTTC. Looking up the rest from reference TRBV19 and TRBJ2-7 gives the full variable domain: DGGITQSPKYLFRKEGQNVTLSCEQNLNHDAMYWYRQDPGQGLRLIYYSQIVNDFQKGDIAEGYSVSREKKESFPLTVTSAQKNPTAFYLCASSSIRDRGDLGEQYFGPGTRLTVT.

The chain has TRBV3-1 (or the pseudogene TRBV3-2) and TRBJ2-1; weak D call: TRBD1 (6 bases). This CDR3 has 14 residues. Trimming removed 3 bases at V and 3 bases at J, with 9 bases between. Germline CDR1 and CDR2: LGHDT and YNNKEL (reference sequence). The CDR3 loop reads CASSQGAYYNEQFF. CDR3 nucleotides: TGTGCCAGCAGCCAGGGGGCTTACTACAATGAGCAGTTCTTC.

This rearrangement joins TRBV15 to TRBJ1-6; 9 bases match TRBD1. The germline V gene encodes CDR1 LNHNV and CDR2 YYDKDF (reference sequence). V lost 3 bases and J lost 12; bases outside the gene matches: 0. The CDR3 extends over 12 amino acids. The CDR3 sequence: CATSRGQGPLHF. In DNA form, the CDR3 reads TGTGCCACCAGCAGGGGACAGGGACCCCTCCACTTT.

CDR3 coding DNA: TGTGCCAGCAGTTACGGGGACACACGGACTGAAGCTTTCTTT. Translated, it gives CASSYGDTRTEAFF. This chain joins TRBV6-5 and TRBJ1-1, with D maybe TRBD1 (6 bases). CDR1 is MNHEY and CDR2 is SVGAGI in the germline V gene. Trimming shortened V by 2 bases and J by 5 bases, and 12 bases separated the two germline ends. The CDR3 totals 14 residues.

The rearrangement links TRBV2 to TRBJ2-5; D may be TRBD2 (6 bases). V was cut by 10 bases and J by 5 bases, with 11 bases left in between. Germline V gene data show CDR1 as SNHLY and CDR2 as FYNNEI. The CDR3 spans 11 residues. This CDR3 reads CAIPGRETQYF. The CDR3 bases are TGTGCCATCCCAGGGAGGGAGACCCAGTACTTC.

V is TRBV5-1 and J is TRBJ1-4; D is ambiguous. This CDR3 is built from 15 residues. From germline, CDR1 is SGHRS and CDR2 YFSETQ. V lost 0 bases to trimming and J lost 0 bases, with 6 bases between them. CDR3 bases: TGCGCCAGCAGCTTGGACAGAGCAACTAATGAAAAACTGTTTTTT. Translated, it gives CASSLDRATNEKLFF.